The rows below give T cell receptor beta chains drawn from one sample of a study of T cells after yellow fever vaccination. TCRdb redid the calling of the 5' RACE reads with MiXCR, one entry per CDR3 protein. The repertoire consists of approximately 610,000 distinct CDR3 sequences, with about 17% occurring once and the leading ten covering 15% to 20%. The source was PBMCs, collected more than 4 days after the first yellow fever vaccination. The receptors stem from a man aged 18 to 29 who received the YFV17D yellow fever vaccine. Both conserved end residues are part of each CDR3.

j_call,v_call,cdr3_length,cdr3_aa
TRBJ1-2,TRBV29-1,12,CSVESGINGYTF
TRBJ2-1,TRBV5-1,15,CASSFQRGSDNEQFF
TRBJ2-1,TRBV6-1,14,CASSLRTGNNEQFF
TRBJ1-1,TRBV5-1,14,CASSGGRSGTEAFF
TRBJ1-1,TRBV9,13,CASSAEGGTEAFF
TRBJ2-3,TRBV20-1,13,CSATGGPRDTQYF
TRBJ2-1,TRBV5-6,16,CASSLERGKIYNEQFF
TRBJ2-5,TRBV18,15,CASSPPTGGRETQYF
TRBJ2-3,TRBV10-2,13,CASNEISTDTQYF
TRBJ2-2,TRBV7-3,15,CASSSTPSNTGELFF
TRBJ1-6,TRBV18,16,CASSPKQGGDRSPLHF
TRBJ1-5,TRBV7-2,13,CASSLARHQPQHF
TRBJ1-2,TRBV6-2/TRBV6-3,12,CASSYYRSGYTF
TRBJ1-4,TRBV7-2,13,CASSFTGNEKLFF
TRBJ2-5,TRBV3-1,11,CASSQETDVRF
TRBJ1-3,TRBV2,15,CASSEGARSGNTIYF
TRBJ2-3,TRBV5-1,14,CASSPGLFTDTQYF
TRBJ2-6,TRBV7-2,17,CASSLMSVAPGANVLTF
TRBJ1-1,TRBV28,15,CAISLFYQVNTEAFF
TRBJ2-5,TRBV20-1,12,CSAFRLQETQYF
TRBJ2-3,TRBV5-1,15,CASSVGQGTTDTQYF
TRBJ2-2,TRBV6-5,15,CASSYWGASTGEPFF